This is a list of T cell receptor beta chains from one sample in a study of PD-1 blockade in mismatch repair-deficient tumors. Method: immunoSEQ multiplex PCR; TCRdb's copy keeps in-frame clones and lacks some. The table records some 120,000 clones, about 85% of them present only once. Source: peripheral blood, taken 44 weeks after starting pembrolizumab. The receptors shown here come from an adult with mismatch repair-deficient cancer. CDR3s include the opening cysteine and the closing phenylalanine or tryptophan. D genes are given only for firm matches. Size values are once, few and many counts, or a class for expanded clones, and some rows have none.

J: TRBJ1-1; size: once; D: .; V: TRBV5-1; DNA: TGCGCCAGCAGCCCTAGGCCAAGAGTAAACACTGAAGCTTTCTTT; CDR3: CASSPRPRVNTEAFF
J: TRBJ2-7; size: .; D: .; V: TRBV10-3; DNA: TGTGCCATCAGTGAGTCGAGCGACACGTACGAGCAGTACTTC; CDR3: CAISESSDTYEQYF
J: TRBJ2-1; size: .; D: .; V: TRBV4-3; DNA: TGCGCCAGCAGCCAAATCTCACTCGGTAGTAATGAGCAGTTCTTC; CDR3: CASSQISLGSNEQFF
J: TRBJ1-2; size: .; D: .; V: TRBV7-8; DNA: TGTGCCAGCAGCAGATGGGGTAGGGAAGGCTACACCTTC; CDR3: CASSRWGREGYTF
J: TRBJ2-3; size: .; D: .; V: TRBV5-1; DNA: TGCGCCAGCAGCCAACAGTCTCGCACAGATACGCAGTATTTT; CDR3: CASSQQSRTDTQYF
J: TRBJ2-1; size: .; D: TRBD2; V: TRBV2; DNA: TGTGCCAGCAGTATCCGAACTTTAGGACTAGCGAGGGACAATGAGCAGTTCTTC; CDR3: CASSIRTLGLARDNEQFF
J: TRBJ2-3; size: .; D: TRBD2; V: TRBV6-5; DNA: TGTGCCAGCAGTGAGGGACTAGCCACAGATACGCAGTATTTT; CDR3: CASSEGLATDTQYF
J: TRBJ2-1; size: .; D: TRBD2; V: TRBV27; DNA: TGTGCCAGCAGTTTATCCGGCGGACTAGTTGGCTCCTACAATGAGCAGTTCTTC; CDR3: CASSLSGGLVGSYNEQFF
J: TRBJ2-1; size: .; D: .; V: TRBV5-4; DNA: TGTGCCAGCAGCTTGGAGGCTTTAAATGAGCAGTTCTTC; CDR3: CASSLEALNEQFF
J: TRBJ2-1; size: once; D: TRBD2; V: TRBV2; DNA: TGTGCCAGCAGTGAGGGCTCTAGCGGGATTTTCTATGAGCAGTTCTTC; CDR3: CASSEGSSGIFYEQFF
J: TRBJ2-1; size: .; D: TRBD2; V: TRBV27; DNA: TGTGCCAGCAGTTTATCGCTAGCGGGAGGTAATGAGCAGTTCTTC; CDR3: CASSLSLAGGNEQFF
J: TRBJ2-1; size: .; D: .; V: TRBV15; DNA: TGTGCCACCAGCAGGCCGGGGCCGAGGCATACCAATGAGCAGTTCTTC; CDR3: CATSRPGPRHTNEQFF
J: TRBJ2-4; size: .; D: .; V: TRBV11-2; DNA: TGTGCCAGCAGCTTGATGTCTGGGGTAGGCAAAAACATTCAGTACTTC; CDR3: CASSLMSGVGKNIQYF
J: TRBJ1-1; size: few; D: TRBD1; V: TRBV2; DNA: TGTGCCAGCAAAACCAGCCAGGGGGCGAGGGTGGGGACTGAAGCTTTCTTT; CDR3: CASKTSQGARVGTEAFF
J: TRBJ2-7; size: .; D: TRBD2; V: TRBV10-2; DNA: TGCGCCAGCACTAAACTAGCGGGAAACTACGAGCAGTACTTC; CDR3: CASTKLAGNYEQYF
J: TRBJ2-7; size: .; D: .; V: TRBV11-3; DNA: TGTGCCAGCAGCTTATCACAGACTTTGGCCCATACCTACGAGCAGTACTTC; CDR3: CASSLSQTLAHTYEQYF
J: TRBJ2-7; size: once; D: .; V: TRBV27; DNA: TGTGCCAGCAGTTTATCCAGAATAGCCGAGCAGTACTTC; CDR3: CASSLSRIAEQYF
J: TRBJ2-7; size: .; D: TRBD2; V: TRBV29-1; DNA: TGCAGCGTTGAAGATGGACGGGAGGGCCAGTACGAGCAGTACTTC; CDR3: CSVEDGREGQYEQYF
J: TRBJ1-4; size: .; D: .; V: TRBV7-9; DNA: TGTGCCAGCAGGGACACCCATTCGACTAATGAAAAACTGTTTTTT; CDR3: CASRDTHSTNEKLFF
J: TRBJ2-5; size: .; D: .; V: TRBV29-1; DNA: TGCAGCGTTGAAGAAACCGGGAGCCAGGAGACCCAGTACTTC; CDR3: CSVEETGSQETQYF
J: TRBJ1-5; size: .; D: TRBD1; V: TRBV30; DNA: TGTGCCTGGAGCGCACAGGGGCTCAGGCAGCCCCAGCATTTT; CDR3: CAWSAQGLRQPQHF
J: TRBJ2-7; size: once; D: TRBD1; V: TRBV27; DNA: TGTGCCAGCAGTTTATCTGGGACAGGGGGCGCCGAGCAGTACTTC; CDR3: CASSLSGTGGAEQYF
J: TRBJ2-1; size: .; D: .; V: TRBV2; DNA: TGTGCCAGCAGTGCGCTATCTGAGCAGTTCTTC; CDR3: CASSALSEQFF
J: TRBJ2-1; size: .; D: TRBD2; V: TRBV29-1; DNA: TGCAGCGTCCGTTTAGCGGGAGAGGCCTACAATGAGCAGTTCTTC; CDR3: CSVRLAGEAYNEQFF
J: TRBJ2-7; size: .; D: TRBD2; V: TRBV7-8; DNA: TGTGCCAGCAGCTTAGACTTGGGACTAGCGGGAGCCTACGAGCAGTACTTC; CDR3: CASSLDLGLAGAYEQYF
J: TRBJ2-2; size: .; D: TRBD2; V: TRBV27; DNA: TGTGCCAGCACTCACACTAGCGGGAGAAACACCGGGGAGCTGTTTTTT; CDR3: CASTHTSGRNTGELFF
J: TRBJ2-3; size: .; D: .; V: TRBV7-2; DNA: TGTGCCAGCAGCTTAAGATTCGAGCGAGATACGCAGTATTTT; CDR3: CASSLRFERDTQYF
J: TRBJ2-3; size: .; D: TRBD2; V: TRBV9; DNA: TGTGCCAGCAGCCTTAGCGGGAGTGGGGCAGATACGCAGTATTTT; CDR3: CASSLSGSGADTQYF
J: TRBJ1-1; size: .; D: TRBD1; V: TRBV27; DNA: TGTGCCAGCAGTGACTACAGGGGTCTTGCACGTGAAGCTTTCTTT; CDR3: CASSDYRGLAREAFF
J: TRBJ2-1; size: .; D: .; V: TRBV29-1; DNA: TGCAGCGTTGAAGGGCGGACACGATACTACAATGAGCAGTTCTTC; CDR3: CSVEGRTRYYNEQFF
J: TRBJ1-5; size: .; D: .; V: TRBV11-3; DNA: TGTGCCAGCAGCTTACGGATGACAGGCACTAATCAGCCCCAGCATTTT; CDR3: CASSLRMTGTNQPQHF
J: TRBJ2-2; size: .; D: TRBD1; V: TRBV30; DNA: TGTGCCTGGAGTGTACCGGGACAGCAAACCGGGGAGCTGTTTTTT; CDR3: CAWSVPGQQTGELFF
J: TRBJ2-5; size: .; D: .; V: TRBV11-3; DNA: TGTGCCAGCAGCTTGACACGGGGACAAGAGACCCAGTACTTC; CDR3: CASSLTRGQETQYF
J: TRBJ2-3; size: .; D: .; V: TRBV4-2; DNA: TGTGCCAGCAGCCCTCGACTGGATAATACGCAGTATTTT; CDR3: CASSPRLDNTQYF
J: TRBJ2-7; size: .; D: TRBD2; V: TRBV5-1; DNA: TGCGCCAGCAGCTTGTTACCCACAATCGGGACTAGCGGGAGGCGTGAGCAGTACTTC; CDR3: CASSLLPTIGTSGRREQYF
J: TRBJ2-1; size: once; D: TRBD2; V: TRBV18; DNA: TGTGCCAGCTCACCAGGAGTAGCGGGAGTCAATGAGCAGTTCTTC; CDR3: CASSPGVAGVNEQFF
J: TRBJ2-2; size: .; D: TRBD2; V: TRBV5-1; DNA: TGCGCCAGCAGCTTGGTAGGAGTCACCAGGACTAGCGGGAGAACGGCGAACACCGGGGAGCTGTTTTTT; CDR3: CASSLVGVTRTSGRTANTGELFF
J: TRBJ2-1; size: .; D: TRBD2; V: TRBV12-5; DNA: TGTGCTAGTGGTTTGGTAAGGTTGGGGACTAGCGGCAGAGATGAGCAGTTCTTC; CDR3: CASGLVRLGTSGRDEQFF
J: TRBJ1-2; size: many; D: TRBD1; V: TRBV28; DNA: TGTGCCAGCAGCACAGGGGAGGGGGGCTACACCTTC; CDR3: CASSTGEGGYTF
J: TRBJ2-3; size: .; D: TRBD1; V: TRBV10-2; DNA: TGCGCCAGCAGCCGTGGGGGACAGAGCACAGATACGCAGTATTTT; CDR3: CASSRGGQSTDTQYF
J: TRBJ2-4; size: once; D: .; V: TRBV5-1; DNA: TGCGCCAGCAGGGGCGGGACCGGAAACATTCAGTACTTC; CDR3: CASRGGTGNIQYF
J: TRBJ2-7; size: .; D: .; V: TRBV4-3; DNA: TGCGCCAGCAGCCAAGTCGGGGGCGCTGGCTACGAGCAGTACTTC; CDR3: CASSQVGGAGYEQYF
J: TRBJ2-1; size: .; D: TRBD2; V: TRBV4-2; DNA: TGTGCCAGCGCTTCTAGCGGGAGGGGAAATGAGCAGTTCTTC; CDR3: CASASSGRGNEQFF
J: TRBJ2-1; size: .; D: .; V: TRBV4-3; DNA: TGCGCCAGCAGCCAAGGGGACTCACGAGTCGATGAGCAGTTCTTC; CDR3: CASSQGDSRVDEQFF
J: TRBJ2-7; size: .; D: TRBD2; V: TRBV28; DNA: TGTGCCAGCAGTTGGATGGGACTAGCGGTCGAGCAGTACTTC; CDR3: CASSWMGLAVEQYF
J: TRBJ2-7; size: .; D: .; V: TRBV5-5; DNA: TGTGCCAGCAGCTTGGGGGAATCCTACGAGCAGTACTTC; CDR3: CASSLGESYEQYF
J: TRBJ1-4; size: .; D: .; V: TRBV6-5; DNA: TGTGCCAGCACCGCCGGCCCGAATGAAAAACTGTTTTTT; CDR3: CASTAGPNEKLFF
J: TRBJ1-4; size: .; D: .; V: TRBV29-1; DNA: TGCAGCGTTGAGATAATTGAAAAACTGTTTTTT; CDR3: CSVEIIEKLFF
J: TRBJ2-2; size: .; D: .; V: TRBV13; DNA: TGTGCCAGCAGCTTAGTCGGACAAGTTACCGGGGAGCTGTTTTTT; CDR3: CASSLVGQVTGELFF
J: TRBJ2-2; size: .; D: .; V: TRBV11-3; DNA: TGTGCCAGCAGCTTAGTTGGGGACTCCGGGGAGCTGTTTTTT; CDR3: CASSLVGDSGELFF
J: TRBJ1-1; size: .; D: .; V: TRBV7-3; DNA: TGTGCCAGCAGCTCCCACCAAAACACTGAAGCTTTCTTT; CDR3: CASSSHQNTEAFF
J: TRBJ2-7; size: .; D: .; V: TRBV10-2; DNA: TGCGCCAGCAAGAATCAGGGACCAACCTACGAGCAGTACTTC; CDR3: CASKNQGPTYEQYF
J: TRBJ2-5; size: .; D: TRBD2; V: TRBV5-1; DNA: TGCGCCAGCAGCTTGGCCCAGGGGACTAGCGGGAGGAAGACCCAGTACTTC; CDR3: CASSLAQGTSGRKTQYF
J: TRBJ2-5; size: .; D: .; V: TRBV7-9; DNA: TGTGCCAGCATAAGAGGGGGAGAAGAGACCCAGTACTTC; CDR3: CASIRGGEETQYF